These 27 T cell receptor beta chains originate from one sample sequenced in a study of CD8 T cells in Susac syndrome. Reverse transcription used roughly 0.5 to 1 ug RNA and random hexamers. TCRdb used MiXCR to reprocess the immunoSEQ multiplex PCR reads, holding one entry per CDR3 protein. The sample shows about 27,000 distinct CDR3 sequences, 94% of them seen only once. The sequenced material came from CD8+ T cells from PBMCs. The receptors were gathered from a human donor in good health.

In its sample, this clonotype was seen once. Here the CDR3 DNA reads TGTGCCAGCAGTTACGAGCAGGGCGCGGGCACTGAAGCTTTCTTT. Amino acids: CASSYEQGAGTEAFF. The V and J genes are TRBV6-5 and TRBJ1-1, with D maybe TRBD1 (5 bases). The germline V and J ends were trimmed by 2 bases and 4 bases, with 14 bases remaining between them. Germline lookup yields CDR1 MNHEY and CDR2 SVGAGI. The CDR3 totals 15 residues.

The V gene is TRBV6-1, the J gene TRBJ2-5; D remains ambiguous. The ends were cut back, 9 bases at V and 4 bases at J, with 15 bases in the middle. CDR1 is MNHNS, CDR2 SASEGT, per germline. This CDR3 has 13 amino acids. The CDR3 sequence: CASAANVGETQYF. In nucleotides, the CDR3 is TGTGCCAGTGCTGCGAACGTAGGAGAGACCCAGTACTTC.

The V gene is TRBV10-3, the J gene TRBJ1-2; D uncertain. Trimming left V 5 bases short and J 2 bases short, with 9 bases between. This CDR3 comprises 13 residues. Germline-derived CDR1 and CDR2 are ENHRY and SYGVKD. The CDR3 protein is CAISLPGNYGYTF. CDR3 nucleotides: TGTGCCATCAGTCTGCCGGGGAACTATGGCTACACCTTC.

The chain couples TRBV29-1 to TRBJ1-2; D may be TRBD1 (6 bases). Trimming shortened V by 5 bases and J by 8 bases, and 12 bases separated the two germline ends. Germline V lookup: CDR1 SQVTM, CDR2 ANQGSEA. The CDR3 has 11 residues. Written as DNA, the CDR3 is TGCAGCGTTCGGACAGAGCAAGGCTACACCTTC. Translation gives CSVRTEQGYTF.

The chain joins TRBV5-4 to TRBJ2-4; weak D call: TRBD1 (5 bases). The germline gives CDR1 SGHNT, CDR2 YYREEE (reference sequence). The length of the CDR3 is 13 residues. The V end was cut by 0 bases, the J end by 7 bases, with 8 bases between. The CDR3 nucleotides read TGTGCCAGCAGCTTGGGAGCAGGGAACATTCAGTACTTC. Translation: CASSLGAGNIQYF.

The J gene is TRBJ2-7, the V gene TRBV19; TRBD2 is a possible D gene (5 bases). V was trimmed by 5 bases and J by 3 bases, leaving 20 bases between them. Germline CDR1 LNHDA, CDR2 SQIVND (reference sequence). The CDR3 extends over 16 amino acids. DNA for the CDR3: TGTGCCAGTAGTTTCGGACTCGTCGGTAACCTCTACGAGCAGTACTTC. This translates into CASSFGLVGNLYEQYF.

This chain uses TRBV27 with TRBJ1-1; no clear D gene. CDR1 and CDR2 from the germline V gene are MNHEY and SMNVEV (reference sequence). V was pared by 6 bases and J by 1 base, with 15 bases between. This CDR3 is 15 amino acids long. The CDR3 region is CASRSRRLGNTEAFF. CDR3 sequence (DNA): TGTGCCAGCAGGTCCCGGAGGTTAGGGAACACTGAAGCTTTCTTT.

The chain combines TRBV14 with TRBJ2-7; no clear D gene. With 4 bases removed from V and 3 bases from J, the gap between germline ends came to 10 bases. The CDR3 contains 13 residues. Germline values: CDR1 SGHDN, CDR2 FVKESK. The chain's CDR3 is CASSLRDSYEQYF. DNA for the CDR3: TGTGCCAGCAGCCTAAGGGATAGCTACGAGCAGTACTTC.

This chain connects TRBV7-6 to TRBJ2-1; the match to TRBD1 covers 7 bases. Germline V CDR1 and CDR2: SGHVS, FNYEAQ. Trimming took 2 bases from V and 6 from J; bases not matched to a gene: 4. CDR3 length: 14 residues. In DNA, the CDR3 is TGTGCCAGCAGCTTACCCTCAGGGGGCAATGAGCAGTTCTTC. The encoded protein is CASSLPSGGNEQFF.

V is TRBV4-3 and J is TRBJ1-2, with D uncertain. Germline V gene data show CDR1 as LGHNA and CDR2 as YSLEER. CDR3 length: 17 residues. Trimming removed 2 bases from V and 0 bases from J, with 16 bases in between. The CDR3 is CASSQFASTFSNYGYTF. The CDR3 nucleotides are TGCGCCAGCAGCCAATTCGCCTCGACTTTTTCTAACTATGGCTACACCTTC.

The chain recombines TRBV6-4 with TRBJ2-1, with D possibly TRBD2 on 5 matching bases. This CDR3 contains 15 residues. CDR1 MRHNA and CDR2 SNTAGT come from the germline V gene. The germline V and J ends were trimmed by 3 bases and 4 bases, with 13 bases remaining between them. CDR3 sequence: CASSDWASRYNEQFF. CDR3 DNA sequence: TGTGCCAGCAGTGATTGGGCTAGCCGTTACAATGAGCAGTTCTTC.

The rearrangement uses TRBV7-2 and TRBJ1-5; perhaps TRBD1 as D (5 bases). The CDR3 is made up of 13 amino acids. Trimming removed 1 base at V and 11 bases at J, with 12 bases between. Germline V lookup: CDR1 SGHTA, CDR2 FQGNSA. CDR3 protein: CASSLERGATQHF. Here the CDR3 DNA reads TGTGCCAGCAGCTTAGAACGCGGGGCGACCCAGCATTTT.

The rearrangement joins TRBV14 to TRBJ1-1, with 7 nucleotides matching TRBD1. Looked up from germline, CDR1 is SGHDN and CDR2 is FVKESK. V dropped 4 bases and J dropped 3; count of bases not matched to a gene: 8. The CDR3 is 15 residues long. The CDR3 sequence is CASSLNRGWDTEAFF. CDR3 DNA sequence: TGTGCCAGCAGCCTAAACAGGGGATGGGACACTGAAGCTTTCTTT.

The V gene is TRBV29-1, the J gene TRBJ1-2; D is possibly TRBD1 (5 bases). V shed 3 bases and J shed 4 bases, with 15 bases lying between them. The CDR3 is 14 residues long. Germline CDR1 and CDR2: SQVTM and ANQGSEA. CDR3 region: CSVEPAGEGYGYTF. The CDR3 region has the DNA TGCAGCGTTGAGCCCGCGGGGGAAGGCTATGGCTACACCTTC. Complete variable domain (other parts from reference TRBV29-1 and TRBJ1-2): SAVISQKPSRDICQRGTSLTIQCQVDSQVTMMFWYRQQPGQSLTLIATANQGSEATYESGFVIDKFPISRPNLTFSTLTVSNMSPEDSSIYLCSVEPAGEGYGYTFGSGTRLTVV.

The chain combines TRBV6-5 with TRBJ2-7; D is uncertain. V was trimmed by 8 bases and J by 3 bases, leaving 8 bases between them. CDR3 size: 11 residues. Germline V gene data show CDR1 as MNHEY and CDR2 as SVGAGI. CDR3 bases: TGTGCCAGCCGCAAGGGCTACGAGCAGTACTTC. It specifies CASRKGYEQYF.

CDR3 coding DNA: TGTGCCAGCTTCCGGACAGGGGTCGGTGAAGCTTTCTTT. It codes for CASFRTGVGEAFF. The chain has TRBV11-2 and TRBJ1-1, with 9 bases that match TRBD1. This CDR3 is built from 13 residues. CDR1 and CDR2 from the germline V gene are SGHAT and FQNNGV. The ends lost 8 bases at V and 7 bases at J; junction bases unmatched: 8.

The chain joins TRBV7-9 to TRBJ2-1; perhaps TRBD1 as D (6 bases). Trimming left V 3 bases short and J 6 bases short, with 15 bases between. Germline CDR1 is SEHNR and CDR2 is FQNEAQ (reference sequence). The length of the CDR3 is 15 residues. For the CDR3, the DNA is TGTGCCAGCAGCTTTAGCCAGGGGATAGGCAATGAGCAGTTCTTC. Residues: CASSFSQGIGNEQFF.

The chain couples TRBV20-1 to TRBJ1-5; unclear D gene. This CDR3 is 14 amino acids long. The ends were cut back, 3 bases at V and 0 bases at J, with 9 bases in the middle. Germline assignment: CDR1 DFQATT and CDR2 SNEGSKA (reference sequence). CDR3 amino acids: CSASAVSSNQPQHF. CDR3 nucleotides: TGCAGTGCTAGCGCGGTTAGTAGCAATCAGCCCCAGCATTTT.

This clonotype was detected only once. CDR3 amino acids: CASGNTGVSGANVLTF. CDR3 DNA sequence: TGTGCCAGCGGAAATACAGGCGTATCTGGGGCCAACGTCCTGACTTTC. This sequence joins TRBV6-1 and TRBJ2-6; tentative D call: TRBD1 (5 bases). Trimming cost V 8 bases and J 1 base, with 15 bases left between them. The CDR3 runs to 16 residues. CDR1 is MNHNS, CDR2 SASEGT, per germline.

This clonotype occurred a few times. The chain is built from TRBV7-2 and TRBJ1-2; a weak D match, TRBD1 (5 bases). CDR1 is SGHTA, CDR2 FQGNSA, per germline. The CDR3 consists of 13 residues. V was shortened by 2 bases and J by 3 bases, with 7 bases between the two germline ends. This CDR3 is CASSLTGDYGYTF. The CDR3 DNA reads as TGTGCCAGCAGCTTAACAGGAGACTATGGCTACACCTTC.

Only one count was recorded for this clonotype. V usage is TRBV3-1 and J usage is TRBJ2-7; D perhaps matches TRBD1 (6 bases). The CDR3 is 15 amino acids. V lost 4 bases to trimming and J lost 3 bases, with 16 bases between them. Looked up from germline, CDR1 is LGHDT and CDR2 is YNNKEL (reference sequence). In DNA form, the CDR3 reads TGTGCCAGCAGCCTCGCGGACAGAACAATCTACGAGCAGTACTTC. Translating gives CASSLADRTIYEQYF.

CDR3 amino acids: CASSLLSGGGLSNEQFF. The CDR3 DNA reads TGTGCCAGCAGCCTCCTTAGCGGGGGGGGTCTGAGCAATGAGCAGTTCTTC. The rearrangement joins TRBV9 to TRBJ2-1; TRBD2 aligns across 11 bases. The CDR3 is made up of 17 amino acids. Germline V gene lookup returns CDR1 SGDLS and CDR2 YYNGEE. V shed 4 bases and J 6 bases; nucleotides not matched to a gene: 12. The full variable domain, rest sourced from reference TRBV9 and TRBJ2-1, is DSGVTQTPKHLITATGQRVTLRCSPRSGDLSVYWYQQSLDQGLQFLIQYYNGEERAKGNILERFSAQQFPDLHSELNLSSLELGDSALYFCASSLLSGGGLSNEQFFGPGTRLTVL.

The chain combines TRBV20-1 with TRBJ1-2, with D perhaps matching TRBD1 (6 bases). The germline gives CDR1 DFQATT, CDR2 SNEGSKA (reference sequence). This CDR3 is built from 12 residues. V was cut by 4 bases and J by 6 bases, with 12 bases left in between. The CDR3 DNA is TGCAGTGCTATTCGGCCAGGGGATGGCTACACCTTC. Translation gives CSAIRPGDGYTF.

The V and J genes are TRBV7-2 and TRBJ1-5; D remains ambiguous. CDR1 and CDR2 from the germline V gene are SGHTA and FQGNSA. Trimming removed 0 bases at V and 1 base at J, with 13 bases between. CDR3 size: 17 residues. For the CDR3, the DNA is TGTGCCAGCAGCTTAGCTTGGGTAGGGTTGAGCAATCAGCCCCAGCATTTT. Translated, it gives CASSLAWVGLSNQPQHF.

The chain has TRBV9 and TRBJ1-1; TRBD1 aligns across 9 bases. The CDR3 consists of 14 residues. Germline CDR1 and CDR2: SGDLS and YYNGEE. The V and J ends lost 3 bases and 3 bases, in that order; junction bases with no gene match: 3. The CDR3, as DNA: TGTGCCAGCAGCGCCGGGACAGGGCACACTGAAGCTTTCTTT. It codes for CASSAGTGHTEAFF.

The rearrangement links TRBV2 to TRBJ2-1; 11 nucleotides line up with TRBD2. This CDR3 has 15 residues. Losses at the gene ends were 4 bases for V and 4 bases for J; bases not matched to a gene: 3. The germline V gene has CDR1 SNHLY and CDR2 FYNNEI. In nucleotides, the CDR3 is TGTGCCAGCAGTGGACTAGCGGGGCCTTACAATGAGCAGTTCTTC. Translation gives CASSGLAGPYNEQFF.

This sequence joins TRBV7-2 and TRBJ2-7; D may match TRBD1 or TRBD2 (5 bases each). Trimming took off 5 bases at V and 3 bases at J, with 17 bases between the two ends. The CDR3 is 15 amino acids. The germline gives CDR1 SGHTA, CDR2 FQGNSA. As DNA, the CDR3 is TGTGCCAGCAGCCTAGGGCAGGGAGTAGTCTACGAGCAGTACTTC. As protein: CASSLGQGVVYEQYF.